This note documents a single TCR beta chain sequence. The V gene end was trimmed by 5 bases and the J gene end by 6 bases; junction bases not matched to a gene: 10. Germline V lookup: CDR1 SGHTA, CDR2 FQGNSA. CDR3 length: 15 amino acids. PCR was performed a second time for 7 to 11 cycles using a sample-barcoded 5' primer and a J-beta primer mix. TCRdb called the 5' RACE reads again in MiXCR, with one record for every CDR3 protein. Among hundreds of thousands of distinct CDR3 sequences listed, approximately 48% were seen once. This sample stems from a study of blood T cells in healthy people across ages.

The chain employs TRBV7-2 and TRBJ1-1, with TRBD1 matching 9 bases. The sequence was obtained from a man aged 55 to 70 in good health. The sequenced sample was blood. The CDR3 spells CASSPTRDRAPEAFF. The CDR3 DNA sequence: TGTGCCAGCAGCCCCACCCGGGACAGGGCCCCTGAAGCTTTCTTT.